Presented here are 26 T cell receptor beta chains from one specimen sequenced in a study of CD8 T cells in ankylosing spondylitis. TCRdb used MiXCR to reprocess the 5' RACE reads, holding one entry per CDR3 protein. The table has 200,000 to 300,000 distinct CDR3 sequences, roughly 8.6% seen once. The sequenced material came from blood, either unsorted or a sorted T cell fraction (not recorded which). These receptors came from a male donor with ankylosing spondylitis or in good health (not recorded which).

In its sample, this clonotype was seen many times. The chain combines TRBV5-5 with TRBJ1-1; D is possibly TRBD1 (5 bases). V lost 1 base to trimming and J lost 5 bases, with 12 bases between them. Germline CDR1 is SGHKS and CDR2 is YYEKEE (reference sequence). The CDR3 loop spans 14 amino acids. CDR3 coding DNA: TGTGCCAGCAGCTTGTCCCATGGGGGGACTGAAGCTTTCTTT. This encodes CASSLSHGGTEAFF.

This clonotype has only a few counts. The rearrangement uses TRBV4-1 and TRBJ1-2; 7 bases line up with TRBD1. CDR3 length equals 16 residues. The J segment lost 7 bases and the V segment lost 1 base, leaving 12 bases of the junction unmatched. CDR1 MGHRA and CDR2 YSYEKL come from the germline V gene. The CDR3 nucleotides read TGCGCCAGCAGCCAAGTAGGTCGCAGGGGGTCTGGTGGCTACACCTTC. As protein: CASSQVGRRGSGGYTF.

At least ten counts were recorded for this clonotype. The chain employs TRBV7-6 and TRBJ1-1; D unclear. Between the trimmed V and J ends, which lost 1 base and 1 base, there was a span of 4 bases. CDR3 length: 13 residues. Germline V lookup: CDR1 SGHVS, CDR2 FNYEAQ. The CDR3 DNA is TGTGCCAGCAGCTTAGAATCGAACACTGAAGCTTTCTTT. Protein: CASSLESNTEAFF.

This chain joins TRBV27 and TRBJ1-6; TRBD1 agrees at 10 bases. This CDR3 is built from 14 residues. Germline loops: CDR1 MNHEY, CDR2 SMNVEV (reference sequence). Trimming took 8 bases from V and 10 from J; bases not matched to a gene: 8. The CDR3 nucleotides are TGTGCCAGCGGGGGTGGGACAGGGGAATCACCCCTCCACTTT. This codes for CASGGGTGESPLHF.

This clonotype showed up many times. This chain uses TRBV20-1 with TRBJ2-3; D is perhaps TRBD1 (7 bases). The V gene lost 1 base and the J gene lost 8 bases, with 22 bases spanning the gap. The CDR3 sequence is 16 residues long. CDR1 DFQATT and CDR2 SNEGSKA come from the germline V gene (reference sequence). CDR3 in amino acids: CSARVAGQGEFFTQYF. In DNA form, the CDR3 reads TGCAGTGCTAGAGTGGCGGGGCAGGGGGAATTTTTTACGCAGTATTTT.

This clonotype was seen more than once but under ten times. The J gene is TRBJ2-5, the V gene TRBV29-1; TRBD2 is a possible D gene (6 bases). Trimming pared 6 bases from V and 4 bases from J, leaving 12 bases between. CDR1 is SQVTM and CDR2 is ANQGSEA in the germline V gene. The CDR3 is 12 amino acids. CDR3 region: CSVTSVGETQYF. The CDR3 bases are TGCAGCGTGACTAGTGTGGGAGAGACCCAGTACTTC.

The chain has TRBV10-2 and TRBJ1-2, with no clear D. Per germline, CDR1 WSHSY and CDR2 SAAADI. This CDR3 comprises 13 residues. Trimming removed 10 bases from V and 3 bases from J, with 15 bases in between. The DNA of the CDR3 is TGCGCCACGGCCGTGCGCCCCGACTATGGCTACACCTTC. Encoded protein: CATAVRPDYGYTF.

Many counts were recorded for this clonotype. This rearrangement joins TRBV5-6 to TRBJ1-1, with D unresolved. CDR3 length: 12 residues. V lost 4 bases to trimming and J lost 7 bases, with 11 bases between them. Germline lookup yields CDR1 SGHDT and CDR2 YYEEEE. DNA of the CDR3: TGTGCCAGCAGCCGGATGGAAGGTGAAGCTTTCTTT. It specifies CASSRMEGEAFF.

Regarding this clonotype: This may come from a read error, since a much larger clone is one base off. The DNA for the CDR3 is TGTGCCAGCAGCCAGGGGGTAGGGGGCCTACAAGAGACCCAGTCCTTC. It codes for CASSQGVGGLQETQSF. The V and J genes are TRBV7-8 and TRBJ2-5; 7 bases agree with TRBD1. The CDR3 runs to 16 residues. Germline V lookup: CDR1 SGHVS, CDR2 FQNEAQ.

This clonotype occurred many times. This rearrangement joins TRBV7-2 to TRBJ2-7; D not certain. Germline lookup yields CDR1 SGHTA and CDR2 FQGNSA. The V end was cut by 5 bases, the J end by 6 bases, with 11 bases between. The CDR3 totals 12 residues. CDR3 in DNA: TGTGCCAGCAGCCGTTCCCTCTCCGAGCAGTACTTC. Protein sequence: CASSRSLSEQYF.

The chain links TRBV30 to TRBJ1-2; D gene uncertain. Trimming pared 3 bases from V and 8 bases from J, leaving 7 bases between. Germline values: CDR1 GTSNPN, CDR2 SVGIG (reference sequence). This CDR3 is 10 amino acids long. CDR3 region: CAWSRGGYTF. The CDR3 nucleotides read TGTGCCTGGAGCAGAGGAGGCTACACCTTC.

In this sample, this clonotype turned up many times. The CDR3 reads CASSLFGLAGTDTQYF. The CDR3 DNA reads as TGTGCCAGCAGTCTCTTTGGACTAGCGGGCACAGATACGCAGTATTTT. The chain joins TRBV7-2 to TRBJ2-3, with 10 bases identical to TRBD2. The CDR3 covers 16 residues. Germline V gene sequence: CDR1 SGHTA, CDR2 FQGNSA. The trim removed 6 bases at V and 1 base at J, leaving 7 bases unmatched.

At least ten counts were recorded for this clonotype. The rearrangement uses TRBV19 and TRBJ2-7; D unclear. Germline values: CDR1 LNHDA, CDR2 SQIVND (reference sequence). The CDR3 is 11 residues long. The V end was cut by 2 bases, the J end by 5 bases, with 4 bases between. CDR3 nucleotides: TGTGCCAGTAGTATACTCAACGAGCAGTACTTC. It encodes CASSILNEQYF.

This clonotype was observed many times. This sequence joins TRBV4-3 and TRBJ1-6, with TRBD1 matching 8 bases. Germline CDR1 is LGHNA and CDR2 is YSLEER. V was clipped by 2 bases and J by 7 bases; unmatched bases: 7. The CDR3 runs to 16 residues. The CDR3 nucleotides read TGCGCCAGCAGCCAATCTTACAGGGGGAGAAATTCACCCCTCCACTTT. Its protein product is CASSQSYRGRNSPLHF.

This clonotype was detected only a few times. The chain uses TRBV7-8 and TRBJ2-7; TRBD1 is a possible D gene (5 bases). This CDR3 has 15 residues. The ends were cut back, 5 bases at V and 3 bases at J, with 17 bases in the middle. Germline V gene sequence: CDR1 SGHVS, CDR2 FQNEAQ. CDR3 DNA: TGTGCCAGCAGCCGTCCCGACGGACACCTCTACGAGCAGTACTTC. Encoded protein: CASSRPDGHLYEQYF.

In its sample, this clonotype was seen many times. This chain links TRBV11-3 with TRBJ2-7; the D gene is possibly TRBD2 (6 bases). The CDR3 spans 15 residues. With 0 bases removed from V and 5 bases from J, the gap between germline ends came to 14 bases. Per the germline V gene, CDR1 is SGHNT and CDR2 is YENEEA. The CDR3 DNA reads as TGTGCCAGCAGCTTAGAAGGACTAAACAAGAACGAGCAGTACTTC. Amino acids: CASSLEGLNKNEQYF.

This clonotype was seen more than once but under ten times. The V call is TRBV18, the J call TRBJ1-1; the D is unclear. The CDR3 covers 12 residues. CDR1 KGHSH and CDR2 LQKENI come from the germline V gene. V shed 6 bases and J shed 1 base, with 6 bases lying between them. In nucleotides, the CDR3 is TGTGCCAGCTCCCAACCGAACACTGAAGCTTTCTTT. Protein: CASSQPNTEAFF.

On this clonotype itself: This may be a read error: a much more frequent sequence differs by one nucleotide. V gene TRBV5-1 combines with J gene TRBJ2-7; 11 bases are a match to TRBD2. From germline, CDR1 is SGHRS and CDR2 YFSETQ. This CDR3 region has 17 residues. The V gene end was trimmed by 4 bases and the J gene end by 3 bases; junction bases not matched to a gene: 12. The CDR3 is CASSVGLADESYYEQYF. DNA for the CDR3: TGCGCCAGCAGCGTGGGACTAGCGGACGAGAGCTACTACGAGCAGTACTTC.

This clonotype was seen repeatedly, ten times or more. The CDR3 DNA is TGCAGTGCCTTCACTAGCGCCACATACAATGAGCAGTTCTTC. It specifies CSAFTSATYNEQFF. The chain employs TRBV20-1 and TRBJ2-1, with 7 bases aligning to TRBD2. Germline CDR1 is DFQATT and CDR2 is SNEGSKA (reference sequence). The CDR3 sequence is 14 residues long. Germline trimming cut 6 bases from V and 4 bases from J; bases unmatched to any gene: 9.

The CDR3 nucleotides are TGCAGTGCGACAGGGGGGGATCAGCCCCAGCATTTT. Its translation: CSATGGDQPQHF. The chain carries TRBV20-1 and TRBJ1-5; 9 nucleotides match TRBD1. Per the germline V gene, CDR1 is DFQATT and CDR2 is SNEGSKA (reference sequence). The CDR3 sequence is 12 residues long. V trimming: 6 bases; J trimming: 5 bases; junction bases outside the gene matches: 2.

This clonotype has at least ten counts. This rearrangement joins TRBV30 to TRBJ2-7; no clear D gene. From germline, CDR1 is GTSNPN and CDR2 SVGIG (reference sequence). Trimming cost V 2 bases and J 2 bases, with 13 bases left between them. This CDR3 contains 14 residues. The CDR3 bases are TGTGCCTGGAGTCCCCCGGGCGGAGCCTACGAGCAGTACTTC. The encoded protein is CAWSPPGGAYEQYF.

V is TRBV7-2 and J is TRBJ1-6, with 7 bases aligning to TRBD1. V lost 5 bases, J lost 10 bases, and 8 bases stayed unmatched. The germline gives CDR1 SGHTA, CDR2 FQGNSA. The CDR3 has 14 residues. CDR3 nucleotide sequence: TGTGCCAGCAGCCTAGACAGGGCACGATCACCCCTCCACTTT. Its translation: CASSLDRARSPLHF.

This clonotype turned up a few times. The chain joins TRBV7-2 to TRBJ2-1; possibly TRBD1 or TRBD2 for D (6 bases each). The CDR3 loop spans 15 amino acids. V lost 2 bases to trimming and J lost 6 bases, with 14 bases between them. The germline V gene has CDR1 SGHTA and CDR2 FQGNSA. In DNA form, the CDR3 reads TGTGCCAGCAGCTTAAGCCCACAGGGAGGCAATGAGCAGTTCTTC. Translated, it gives CASSLSPQGGNEQFF. Drawing the rest from reference TRBV7-2 and TRBJ2-1, the complete variable domain is GAGVSQSPSNKVTEKGKDVELRCDPISGHTALYWYRQSLGQGLEFLIYFQGNSAPDKSGLPSDRFSAERTGGSVSTLTIQRTQQEDSAVYLCASSLSPQGGNEQFFGPGTRLTVL.

The rearrangement joins TRBV5-6 to TRBJ2-1, with 9 bases lining up with TRBD2. The length of the CDR3 is 21 residues. The junction had 21 bases not matched to a gene; V was cut back by 4 bases and J by 1 base. Per germline, CDR1 SGHDT and CDR2 YYEEEE. CDR3 bases: TGTGCCAGCAGCCTGGGTCTCCTCGGGGTGGTAGCGGGAGTGTCCTACAATGAGCAGTTCTTC. This encodes CASSLGLLGVVAGVSYNEQFF.

The V call is TRBV5-2, the J call TRBJ2-3; the D segment call TRBD2 is taken from the table without a DNA check. TRBV5-2 is deemed a pseudogene. The CDR3 covers 15 residues. The CDR3 region is CARGPRVLWLNTQYF. The CDR3 bases are TGTGCCAGGGGCCCCAGGGTCCTCTGGTTGAATACGCAGTATTTT.

In this sample, this clonotype turned up many times. The chain employs TRBV12-3 or TRBV12-4 and TRBJ2-3, with 7 bases aligning to TRBD1. CDR3 size: 13 residues. The V gene end was trimmed by 2 bases and the J gene end by 6 bases; junction bases not matched to a gene: 2. The CDR3 sequence: CASSLLQGDTQYF. Written as DNA, the CDR3 is TGTGCCAGCAGTTTACTACAGGGGGATACGCAGTATTTT.